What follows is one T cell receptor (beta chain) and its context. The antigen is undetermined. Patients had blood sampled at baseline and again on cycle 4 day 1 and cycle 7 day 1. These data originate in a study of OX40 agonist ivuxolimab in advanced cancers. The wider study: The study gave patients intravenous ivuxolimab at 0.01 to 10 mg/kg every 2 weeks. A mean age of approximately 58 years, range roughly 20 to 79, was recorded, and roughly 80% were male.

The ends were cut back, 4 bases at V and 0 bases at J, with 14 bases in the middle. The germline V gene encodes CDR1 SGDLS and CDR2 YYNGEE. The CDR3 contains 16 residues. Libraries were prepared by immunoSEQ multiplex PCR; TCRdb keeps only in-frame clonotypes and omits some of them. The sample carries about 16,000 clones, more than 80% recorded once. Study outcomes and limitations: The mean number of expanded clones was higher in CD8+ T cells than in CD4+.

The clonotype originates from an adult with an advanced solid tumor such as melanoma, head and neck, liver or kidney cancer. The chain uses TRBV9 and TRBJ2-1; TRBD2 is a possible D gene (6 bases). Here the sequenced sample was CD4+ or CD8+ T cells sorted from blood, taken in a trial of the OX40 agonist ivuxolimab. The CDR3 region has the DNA TGTGCCAGCAGCCCGACCGGGGGACGCTCCTACAATGAGCAGTTCTTC. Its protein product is CASSPTGGRSYNEQFF.